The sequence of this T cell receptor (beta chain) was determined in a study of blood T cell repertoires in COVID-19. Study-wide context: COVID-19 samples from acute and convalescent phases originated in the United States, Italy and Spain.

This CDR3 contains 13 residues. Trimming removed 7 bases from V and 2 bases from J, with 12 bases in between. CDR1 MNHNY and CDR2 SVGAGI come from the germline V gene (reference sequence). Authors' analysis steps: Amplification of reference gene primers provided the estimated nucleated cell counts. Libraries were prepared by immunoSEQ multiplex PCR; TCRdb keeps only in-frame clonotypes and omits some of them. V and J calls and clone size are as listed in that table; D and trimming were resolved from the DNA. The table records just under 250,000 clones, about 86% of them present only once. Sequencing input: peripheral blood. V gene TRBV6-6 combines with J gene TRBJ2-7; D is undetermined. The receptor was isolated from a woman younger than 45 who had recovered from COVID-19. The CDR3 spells CASTGTETYEQYF. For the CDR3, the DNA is TGTGCCAGCACCGGAACAGAGACCTACGAGCAGTACTTC.